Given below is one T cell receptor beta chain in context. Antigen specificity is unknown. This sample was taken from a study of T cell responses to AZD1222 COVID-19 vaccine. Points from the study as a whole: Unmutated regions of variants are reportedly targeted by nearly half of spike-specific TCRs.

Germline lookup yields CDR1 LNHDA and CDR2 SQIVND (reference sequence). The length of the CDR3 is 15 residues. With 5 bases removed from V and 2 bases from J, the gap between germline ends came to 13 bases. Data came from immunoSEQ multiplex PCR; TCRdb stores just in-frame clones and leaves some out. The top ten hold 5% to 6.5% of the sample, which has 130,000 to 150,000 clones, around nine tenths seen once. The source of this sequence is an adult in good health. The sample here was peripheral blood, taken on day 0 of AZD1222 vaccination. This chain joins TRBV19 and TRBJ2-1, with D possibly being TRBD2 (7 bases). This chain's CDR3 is CASSPGGLPYNEQFF. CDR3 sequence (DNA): TGTGCCAGTAGTCCGGGGGGCCTCCCCTACAATGAGCAGTTCTTC.